This TCR beta chain was observed in a study of CD8+ T cells in alopecia areata. Study overall: At a dose of 5 to 10 mg twice daily, oral tofacitinib was given to treated patients. General study results and limits: Many expanded lesional clones stayed in scalp and blood while on tofacitinib. With just one nonresponder, it is still uncertain whether baseline CD8+ expansion relates to response.

Extraction of RNA preceded its reverse transcription into cDNA, which served as the sequencing template. The data were produced by immunoSEQ multiplex PCR, yet TCRdb's version contains in-frame clones alone and is incomplete. The sample includes approximately 200,000 clones, about 60% of them seen just once. Trimming stripped 2 bases from V and 2 bases from J, with 8 bases between. CDR3 length: 14 residues. Germline loops: CDR1 SGHTA, CDR2 FQGNSA. This clone was counted between two and nine times. No antigen is known for it. Documented treatment: oral pan-JAK inhibitor, 5-10 mg twice daily. Individuals with alopecia areata gave both lesional scalp punch biopsies and peripheral blood for collection.

The chain couples TRBV7-2 to TRBJ2-3; no clear D gene. Sequenced here: CD4+ T cells sorted from blood, sampled at week 4, from a patient treated with tofacitinib. This sequence originates from a human donor with alopecia areata. CDR3 residues: CASSLMETTDTQYF. The CDR3 nucleotides read TGTGCCAGCAGCTTAATGGAGACCACAGATACGCAGTATTTT. The entire variable domain, with the rest obtained from reference TRBV7-2 and TRBJ2-3, is as follows: GAGVSQSPSNKVTEKGKDVELRCDPISGHTALYWYRQSLGQGLEFLIYFQGNSAPDKSGLPSDRFSAERTGGSVSTLTIQRTQQEDSAVYLCASSLMETTDTQYFGPGTRLTVL.